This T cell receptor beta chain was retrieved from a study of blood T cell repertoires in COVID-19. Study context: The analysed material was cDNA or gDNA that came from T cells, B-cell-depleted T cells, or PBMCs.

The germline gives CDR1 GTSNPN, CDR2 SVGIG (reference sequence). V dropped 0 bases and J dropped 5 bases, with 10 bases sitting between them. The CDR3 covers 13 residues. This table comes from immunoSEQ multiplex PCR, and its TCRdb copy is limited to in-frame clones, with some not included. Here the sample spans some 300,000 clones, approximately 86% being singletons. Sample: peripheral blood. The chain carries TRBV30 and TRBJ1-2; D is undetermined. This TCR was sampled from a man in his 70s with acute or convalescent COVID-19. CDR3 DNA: TGTGCCTGGAGTGTACAACAGCCATATGGCTACACCTTC. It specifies CAWSVQQPYGYTF.